A selection of T cell receptor beta chains follows, all from one sample in a study of T cell responses to AZD1222 COVID-19 vaccine. Clones were read by immunoSEQ multiplex PCR, and TCRdb kept only the in-frame ones, dropping some. The repertoire includes more than 150,000 clones, 85% to 90% of them detected once, and roughly 6% sits in the top ten. The sample consisted of peripheral blood, taken on day 0 of AZD1222 vaccination. The receptors originated from an adult in good health. CDR3s include the opening cysteine and the closing phenylalanine or tryptophan. The D gene is left open where the match is weak. For some rows the clone size is stated as once, few or many, or as a class when expanded; others skip it.

v_call,clone_size,d_call,j_call,cdr3_nt,cdr3_aa
TRBV14,-,TRBD1,TRBJ2-3,TGTGCCAGCAGCCAAGGGGGAAGGACAGGGGTTGCGAATACGCAGTATTTT,CASSQGGRTGVANTQYF
TRBV7-3,once,-,TRBJ2-7,TGTGCCAGCAGCCCCGGACTGGCATCCTACGAGCAGTACTTC,CASSPGLASYEQYF
TRBV7-9,-,TRBD2,TRBJ2-1,TGTGCCAGCAGCCAAACCGGGACTAGCGGCGGCAATGAGCAGTTCTTC,CASSQTGTSGGNEQFF
TRBV6-5,-,-,TRBJ2-3,TGTGCCAGCACGGGTACGGGGCAAGCAGATACGCAGTATTTT,CASTGTGQADTQYF
TRBV25-1,-,TRBD1,TRBJ1-2,TGTGCCAGCAGTGGAGGGACAGCAGCTAACTATGGCTACACCTTC,CASSGGTAANYGYTF
TRBV6-5,-,TRBD1,TRBJ2-3,TGTGCCAGCAGTTACACGATTGACAGGGCCGATACGCAGTATTTT,CASSYTIDRADTQYF
TRBV18,-,TRBD1,TRBJ1-4,TGTGCCAGCTCACCCTGGACAGGGAATGAAAAACTGTTTTTT,CASSPWTGNEKLFF
TRBV4-2,-,TRBD2,TRBJ2-7,TGTGCCAGCAGCCAAGATTCAGGGACTACCACGCGCGAGCAGTACTTC,CASSQDSGTTTREQYF
TRBV5-8,-,-,TRBJ1-4,TGTGCCAGCAGCGGGGGACAAGCAACTAATGAAAAACTGTTTTTT,CASSGGQATNEKLFF
TRBV20-1,-,-,TRBJ2-2,TGCAGTGCTAGAGAACTCAGTGAGCTGTTTTTT,CSARELSELFF
TRBV24-1,-,TRBD1,TRBJ2-3,TGTGCCACCAGTAAACTCGGACAGGACACAGATACGCAGTATTTT,CATSKLGQDTDTQYF
TRBV28,-,TRBD1,TRBJ1-6,TGTGCCAGCAGCCTGGGACAGAGTTATTCACCCCTCCACTTT,CASSLGQSYSPLHF
TRBV6-5,once,TRBD2,TRBJ2-3,TGTGCCAGCAGACTAGCGGGGGGAGATACGCAGTATTTT,CASRLAGGDTQYF
TRBV27,-,-,TRBJ2-3,TGTGCCAGCGGGGTTTTATTAGATACGCAGTATTTT,CASGVLLDTQYF
TRBV19,-,-,TRBJ1-2,TGTGCCAGCCTCGACAGGAGACTATATGGCTACACCTTC,CASLDRRLYGYTF
TRBV28,-,-,TRBJ2-2,TGTGCCAGCAGTTCTCTGACGGGCTCTTTAGGGGAGCTGTTTTTT,CASSSLTGSLGELFF
TRBV28,-,TRBD1,TRBJ1-1,TGTGCCAGCAGTTCCGGACAGGGATGGGGCACTGAAGCTTTCTTT,CASSSGQGWGTEAFF
TRBV5-1,-,-,TRBJ1-2,TGCGCCAGCAGCTTGGACGGAAATAACTATGGCTACACCTTC,CASSLDGNNYGYTF
TRBV9,-,-,TRBJ2-7,TGTGCCAGCAGCGTAGGGGTGGGCGTCGAGCAGTACTTC,CASSVGVGVEQYF
TRBV6-5,-,-,TRBJ1-2,TGTGCCAGCAGTTACGCCGGGGGGGCCGAACATAGTGGCTACACCTTC,CASSYAGGAEHSGYTF
TRBV19,-,-,TRBJ1-5,TGTGCCAGTAGTGGGTCGGGGTATAGCAATCAGCCCCAGCATTTT,CASSGSGYSNQPQHF
TRBV21-1,-,-,TRBJ1-5,TGTGCCAGCAGCAAAGATCTTGACAGGGTGAGGAATCAGCCCCAGCATTTT,CASSKDLDRVRNQPQHF
TRBV20-1,-,TRBD1,TRBJ1-4,TGCAGTGCTAGTGAGCCCCGGGACAGGGAAAAACTGTTTTTT,CSASEPRDREKLFF
TRBV30,-,-,TRBJ1-6,TGTGCCGCCTGGAGATACAGGGACAATTCACCCCTCCACTTT,CAAWRYRDNSPLHF
TRBV28,-,-,TRBJ1-1,TGTACCTCGGGGGGGGCTCATTTTCCCGCAGCTTTCTTT,CTSGGAHFPAAFF